Below are 2 T cell receptor beta chains sequenced from a single sample in a study of neurological immune-mediated disorders. TCRdb used MiXCR to reprocess the 5' RACE reads, holding one entry per CDR3 protein. The table lists about 74,000 distinct CDR3 sequences, around 5.2% of them singletons. Sequencing was performed on PBMCs. These receptors were collected from a young man with multiple sclerosis.

This clonotype was seen repeatedly, ten times or more. The chain joins TRBV6-5 to TRBJ2-3; D is unclear. V gave up 0 bases and J gave up 5 bases, with 21 bases separating them. In germline, CDR1 is MNHEY, CDR2 SVGAGI. The CDR3 length is 18 residues. The CDR3, as DNA: TGTGCCAGCAGTTACTCCCCTAACCCGACTGACGTGGGAGATACGCAGTATTTT. This codes for CASSYSPNPTDVGDTQYF.

This clonotype was detected ten times or more. This sequence joins TRBV29-1 and TRBJ1-1; a possible D gene is TRBD1 (6 bases). CDR1 is SQVTM and CDR2 is ANQGSEA in the germline V gene. The V end was cut by 3 bases, the J end by 3 bases, with 14 bases between. The CDR3 has 14 residues. The CDR3 reads CSVEGAKRYTEAFF. The CDR3 DNA sequence: TGCAGCGTTGAGGGGGCGAAGCGGTACACTGAAGCTTTCTTT.